This TCR beta chain was sequenced during a study of T cells in Graves' hyperthyroidism and ophthalmopathy. Diagnoses were established using clinical symptoms, serum thyroxine and TRAb, thyroid ultrasound and orbital computed tomography. Ten or more counts support this clonotype. As yet, its antigen is unknown. The CDR3 is 12 amino acids. Germline V lookup: CDR1 MDHEN, CDR2 SYDVKM. Trimming removed 11 bases from V and 4 bases from J, with 14 bases in between. Whole-study findings and limits: Onset of ophthalmopathy came a median approximately 6.8 months after the model predicted it. Ophthalmopathy cases were set apart from stable hyperthyroidism by a 13 V-J model.

Amplification of TCR beta CDR3 regions used RNA as the template. The HTBI primer set served for first-round RT-PCR of the TCR CDR3. TCRdb reprocessed the multiplex PCR reads via MiXCR and lists one record per CDR3 protein. This repertoire shows around 600,000 distinct CDR3 sequences, about 14% found once; its top ten account for around 12%. V is TRBV28 and J is TRBJ1-1; a possible D gene is TRBD1 (5 bases). The specimen was blood. This sequence was found in a woman between 45 and 65 years old with Graves' ophthalmopathy. The CDR3 bases are TGTGCCGCGGGGGGTGAGAGCACTGAAGCTTTCTTT. It is translated as CAAGGESTEAFF.